These T cell receptor beta chains were read from a single sample in a study of breast tumors, draining lymph nodes, adjacent tissues. TCRdb reprocessed the multiplex PCR reads with MiXCR, giving one entry per CDR3 protein. The table records approximately 150,000 distinct CDR3 sequences, 32% of them present only once. The sequencing sample was made of axillary lymph node tissue. Receptor source: a female donor with breast cancer. Some clones in this sample may be carry-over from other donors' samples. The CDR3 runs from the conserved cysteine through the conserved F or W. A D gene is named only where the DNA matches it firmly. Size tells how often a clone was seen (once, few, many) or the class of an expanded clone, and some rows leave it out.

J: TRBJ1-1; D: NA; size: NA; V: TRBV3-1; CDR3: CASSQGTENTEAFF; DNA: TGTGCCAGCAGCCAAGGAACAGAGAACACTGAAGCTTTCTTT
J: TRBJ1-1; D: NA; size: NA; V: TRBV12-3/TRBV12-4; CDR3: CASTLGQAEMNTEAFF; DNA: TGTGCCAGCACCCTAGGTCAGGCCGAAATGAACACTGAAGCTTTCTTT
J: TRBJ2-3; D: NA; size: NA; V: TRBV7-2; CDR3: CASGTDREVTDTQYF; DNA: TGTGCCAGTGGGACCGACAGGGAGGTAACAGATACGCAGTATTTT
J: TRBJ1-3; D: TRBD1; size: many; V: TRBV6-2/TRBV6-3; CDR3: CASSSATGGLSGNTIYF; DNA: TGTGCCAGCAGCTCCGCGACAGGGGGCCTCTCTGGAAACACCATATATTTT
J: TRBJ2-1; D: NA; size: many; V: TRBV7-9; CDR3: CASSHLPRGEQFF; DNA: TGTGCCAGCAGCCATCTTCCTAGGGGTGAGCAGTTCTTC
J: TRBJ2-2; D: NA; size: many; V: TRBV7-8; CDR3: CASSHRVGELFF; DNA: TGTGCCAGCAGCCACAGGGTGGGGGAGCTGTTTTTT
J: TRBJ1-5; D: NA; size: many; V: TRBV29-1; CDR3: CSVDGGGDQPQHF; DNA: TGCAGCGTTGATGGTGGGGGCGATCAGCCCCAGCATTTT
J: TRBJ1-3; D: TRBD1; size: few; V: TRBV3-1; CDR3: CASSQGQGASGDTIYF; DNA: TGTGCCAGCAGCCAAGGACAGGGGGCTTCTGGAGACACCATATATTTT
J: TRBJ1-6; D: NA; size: NA; V: TRBV2; CDR3: CASKGDYNSPLHF; DNA: TGTGCCAGCAAGGGGGACTATAATTCACCCCTCCACTTT
J: TRBJ1-1; D: TRBD1; size: NA; V: TRBV18; CDR3: CASLTQGSTEAFF; DNA: TGTGCCAGCTTAACACAGGGGAGCACTGAAGCTTTCTTT
J: TRBJ1-1; D: TRBD1; size: NA; V: TRBV6-5; CDR3: CASSLQGFGSTEAFF; DNA: TGTGCCAGCAGTTTACAGGGGTTTGGTTCCACTGAAGCTTTCTTT
J: TRBJ1-5; D: NA; size: many; V: TRBV28; CDR3: CASSPIDQPQHF; DNA: TGTGCCAGCAGTCCTATCGATCAGCCCCAGCATTTT
J: TRBJ2-6; D: NA; size: NA; V: TRBV6-6; CDR3: CASSLAYSGANVLTF; DNA: TGTGCCAGCAGCCTAGCTTACTCTGGGGCCAACGTCCTGACTTTC
J: TRBJ2-7; D: TRBD2; size: many; V: TRBV6-1; CDR3: CASSSSGASGYEQYF; DNA: TGTGCCAGCAGTTCGAGCGGGGCTTCAGGCTACGAGCAGTACTTC
J: TRBJ2-5; D: TRBD2; size: many; V: TRBV12-3/TRBV12-4; CDR3: CASSTSGEETQYF; DNA: TGTGCCAGCAGTACTAGCGGGGAAGAGACCCAGTACTTC
J: TRBJ1-5; D: TRBD1; size: NA; V: TRBV12-3/TRBV12-4; CDR3: CASSFSRGRSQPQHF; DNA: TGTGCCAGCAGTTTCAGCAGGGGGAGGAGTCAGCCCCAGCATTTT
J: TRBJ1-4; D: NA; size: many; V: TRBV5-1; CDR3: CASSLGTANEKLFF; DNA: TGCGCCAGCAGCTTGGGAACCGCAAATGAAAAACTGTTTTTT
J: TRBJ2-1; D: NA; size: many; V: TRBV20-1; CDR3: CSVWPSGADYNEQFF; DNA: TGCAGTGTCTGGCCATCGGGGGCCGACTACAATGAGCAGTTCTTC
J: TRBJ2-3; D: TRBD2; size: once; V: TRBV20-1; CDR3: CSAGRLAGASTDTQYF; DNA: TGCAGTGCTGGACGACTAGCGGGGGCGTCAACAGATACGCAGTATTTT
J: TRBJ1-2; D: TRBD1; size: many; V: TRBV7-9; CDR3: CASSVRQGAGNGYTF; DNA: TGTGCCAGCAGCGTCCGACAGGGGGCTGGAAATGGCTACACCTTC
J: TRBJ1-5; D: TRBD1; size: many; V: TRBV12-3/TRBV12-4; CDR3: CASSPGTANGQPQHF; DNA: TGTGCCAGCTCACCCGGGACAGCCAATGGGCAGCCCCAGCATTTT
J: TRBJ2-1; D: TRBD2; size: many; V: TRBV25-1; CDR3: CASSDTSGGAHNEQFF; DNA: TGTGCCAGCAGTGATACCAGCGGGGGGGCCCACAATGAGCAGTTCTTC
J: TRBJ2-3; D: TRBD1; size: many; V: TRBV29-1; CDR3: CSVTPGQGIGDTQYF; DNA: TGCAGCGTTACTCCGGGACAGGGAATTGGAGATACGCAGTATTTT
J: TRBJ2-3; D: NA; size: many; V: TRBV7-2; CDR3: CASSLPGTDTQYF; DNA: TGTGCCAGCAGCTTACCGGGCACAGATACGCAGTATTTT
J: TRBJ2-3; D: NA; size: many; V: TRBV7-2; CDR3: CASSLGRGSTDTQYF; DNA: TGTGCCAGCAGCTTAGGGCGGGGCAGCACAGATACGCAGTATTTT
J: TRBJ2-1; D: TRBD2; size: many; V: TRBV6-5; CDR3: CASSHSGGGALEQFF; DNA: TGTGCCAGCAGTCACTCCGGCGGGGGGGCCCTTGAGCAGTTCTTC
J: TRBJ2-7; D: TRBD1; size: many; V: TRBV3-1; CDR3: CASSQHGTGNEQYF; DNA: TGTGCCAGCAGCCAGCACGGGACAGGCAACGAGCAGTACTTC
J: TRBJ2-7; D: NA; size: many; V: TRBV20-1; CDR3: CSAYTGTHTYEQYF; DNA: TGCAGTGCTTATACCGGGACGCATACCTACGAGCAGTACTTC
J: TRBJ2-3; D: NA; size: many; V: TRBV7-2; CDR3: CASSKEAYTDTQYF; DNA: TGTGCCAGCAGCAAAGAGGCATACACAGATACGCAGTATTTT
J: TRBJ1-2; D: NA; size: many; V: TRBV19; CDR3: CASTLAGQALGGYTF; DNA: TGTGCCAGTACCCTCGCCGGCCAAGCCCTCGGTGGCTACACCTTC
J: TRBJ1-2; D: NA; size: once; V: TRBV9; CDR3: CASSVAFTTNYGSTF; DNA: TGTGCCAGCAGCGTAGCGTTCACAACTAACTATGGCTCCACCTTC
J: TRBJ2-5; D: TRBD2; size: many; V: TRBV3-1; CDR3: CASSPEAGGGETQYF; DNA: TGTGCCAGCAGCCCAGAAGCGGGGGGAGGAGAGACCCAGTACTTC
J: TRBJ1-1; D: NA; size: few; V: TRBV7-9; CDR3: CASSPRPGHTNTEAFF; DNA: TGTGCCAGCAGCCCGAGGCCGGGACATACGAACACTGAAGCTTTCTTT
J: TRBJ1-4; D: NA; size: many; V: TRBV6-5; CDR3: CASSYSGRNEKLFF; DNA: TGTGCCAGCAGTTACAGTGGTCGGAATGAAAAACTGTTTTTT
J: TRBJ2-1; D: NA; size: many; V: TRBV24-1; CDR3: CATSDLLTVGQFF; DNA: TGTGCCACCAGTGACCTGCTAACAGTGGGGCAGTTCTTC
J: TRBJ1-5; D: NA; size: many; V: TRBV4-1; CDR3: CASSPSDNSNQPQHF; DNA: TGCGCCAGCAGCCCATCAGATAATAGCAATCAGCCCCAGCATTTT
J: TRBJ1-3; D: NA; size: many; V: TRBV5-1; CDR3: CASSLGHVNSGNTIYF; DNA: TGCGCCAGCAGCTTGGGACACGTAAACTCTGGAAACACCATATATTTT
J: TRBJ2-5; D: NA; size: many; V: TRBV18; CDR3: CASSFAQGSETQYF; DNA: TGTGCCAGCTCCTTCGCACAGGGCTCGGAGACCCAGTACTTC
J: TRBJ2-5; D: NA; size: many; V: TRBV20-1; CDR3: CSARTHLGATQYF; DNA: TGCAGTGCCCGGACCCACCTTGGGGCGACCCAGTACTTC
J: TRBJ2-1; D: NA; size: many; V: TRBV4-2; CDR3: CASSQDRTDYNEQFF; DNA: TGTGCCAGCAGCCAAGACCGGACAGACTACAATGAGCAGTTCTTC
J: TRBJ1-2; D: NA; size: many; V: TRBV9; CDR3: CASSPSPGSHYGYTF; DNA: TGTGCCAGCAGCCCTTCACCAGGGTCCCACTATGGCTACACCTTC